This is a list of T cell receptor beta chains from one sample in a study of T cell repertoires in cytomegalovirus infection. No cognate antigen is known for these TCRs. TCRdb re-derived calls from the reads in MiXCR, one entry per CDR3 protein. The data contain about 140,000 distinct CDR3 sequences, about 31% of them singletons. The sequences come from CD8+ T cells from cultured PBMCs, collected from culture after CMV antigen stimulation. These TCRs come from a human donor in good health (CMV status not recorded). Some clones in this sample may be carry-over from other donors' samples. Both conserved end residues are part of each CDR3.

CASSIAQGGEQYF	TRBJ2-7	TRBV11-3
CASSDHRELGQFF	TRBJ2-1	TRBV6-1
CASNRDHEQYF	TRBJ2-7	TRBV19
CASSQDRAGFEAFF	TRBJ1-1	TRBV4-1
CASSFRGQETQYF	TRBJ2-5	TRBV12-3/TRBV12-4
CASSFLTTLNTEAFF	TRBJ1-1	TRBV7-2
CASSRYNTGELFF	TRBJ2-2	TRBV7-6
CASSAGPGQPQHF	TRBJ1-5	TRBV12-3/TRBV12-4
CASSPHGDTIYF	TRBJ1-3	TRBV4-1
CASKTTSGGAHEQFF	TRBJ2-1	TRBV12-3/TRBV12-4
CASTGQGGLMNTEAFF	TRBJ1-1	TRBV12-3/TRBV12-4
CASSLLVRGSDTEAFF	TRBJ1-1	TRBV7-9
CASSQGTGDAPLHF	TRBJ1-6	TRBV3-1
CASSQDSGSLHF	TRBJ1-6	TRBV4-1
CASSLDPILAGAFTDTQYF	TRBJ2-3	TRBV7-9
CASSLEAMGGDEQYF	TRBJ2-7	TRBV7-8
CASSLIGGPGSEETQYF	TRBJ2-5	TRBV27
CASSYGTGGRYEQYF	TRBJ2-7	TRBV6-5
CASSPGTSGGIQETQYF	TRBJ2-5	TRBV4-1
CSARDPRSTCYEQYF	TRBJ2-7	TRBV20-1
CASSPIDGGPDTQYF	TRBJ2-3	TRBV18
CASSETGQETQYF	TRBJ2-5	TRBV7-9
CASRQPGLDVDEQFF	TRBJ2-1	TRBV19
CASSLATEMNTEAFF	TRBJ1-1	TRBV7-2
CASRSQGFSYNSPLHF	TRBJ1-6	TRBV28
CASSDGLAGELFF	TRBJ2-2	TRBV2